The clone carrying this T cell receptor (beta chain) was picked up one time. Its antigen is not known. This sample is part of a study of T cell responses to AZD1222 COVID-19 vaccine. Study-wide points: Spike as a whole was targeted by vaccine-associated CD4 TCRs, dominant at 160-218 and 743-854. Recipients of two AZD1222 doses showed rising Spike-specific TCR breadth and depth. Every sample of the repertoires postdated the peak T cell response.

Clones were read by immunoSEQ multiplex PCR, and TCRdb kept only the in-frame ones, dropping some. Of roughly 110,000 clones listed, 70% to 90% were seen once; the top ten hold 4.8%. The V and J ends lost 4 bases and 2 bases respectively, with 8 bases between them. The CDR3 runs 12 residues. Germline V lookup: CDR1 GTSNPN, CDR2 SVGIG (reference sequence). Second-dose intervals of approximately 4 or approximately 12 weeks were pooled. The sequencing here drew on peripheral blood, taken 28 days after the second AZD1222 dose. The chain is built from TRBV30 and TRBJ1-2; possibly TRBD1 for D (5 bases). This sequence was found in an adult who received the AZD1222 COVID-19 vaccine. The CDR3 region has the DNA TGTGCCTGGAAGGGGAGAAACTATGGCTACACCTTC. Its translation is CAWKGRNYGYTF.